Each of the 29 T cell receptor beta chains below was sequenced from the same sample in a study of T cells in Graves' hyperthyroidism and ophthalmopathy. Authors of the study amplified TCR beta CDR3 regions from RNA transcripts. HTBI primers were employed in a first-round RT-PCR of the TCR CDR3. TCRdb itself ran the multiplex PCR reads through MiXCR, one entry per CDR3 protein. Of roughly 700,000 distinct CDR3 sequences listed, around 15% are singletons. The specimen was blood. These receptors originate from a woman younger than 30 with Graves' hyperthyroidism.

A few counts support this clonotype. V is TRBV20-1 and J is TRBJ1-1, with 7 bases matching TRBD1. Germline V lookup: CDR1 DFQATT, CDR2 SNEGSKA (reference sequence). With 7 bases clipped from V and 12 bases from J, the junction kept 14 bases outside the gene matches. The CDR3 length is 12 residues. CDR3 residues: CSVLDRRVVSFF. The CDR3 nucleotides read TGCAGTGTATTGGACAGGCGGGTCGTATCTTTCTTT.

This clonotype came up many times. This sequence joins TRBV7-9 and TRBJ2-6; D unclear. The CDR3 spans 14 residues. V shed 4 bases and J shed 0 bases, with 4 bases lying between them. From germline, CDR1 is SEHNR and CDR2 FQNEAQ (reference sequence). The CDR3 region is CASSYVSGANVLTF. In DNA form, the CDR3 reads TGTGCCAGCAGCTACGTCTCTGGGGCCAACGTCCTGACTTTC.

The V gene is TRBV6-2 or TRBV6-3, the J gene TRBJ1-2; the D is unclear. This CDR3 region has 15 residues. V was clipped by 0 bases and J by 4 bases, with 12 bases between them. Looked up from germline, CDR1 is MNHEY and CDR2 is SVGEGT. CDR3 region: CASSYSILGIYGYTF. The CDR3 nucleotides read TGTGCCAGCAGTTACTCGATATTGGGAATCTATGGCTACACCTTC.

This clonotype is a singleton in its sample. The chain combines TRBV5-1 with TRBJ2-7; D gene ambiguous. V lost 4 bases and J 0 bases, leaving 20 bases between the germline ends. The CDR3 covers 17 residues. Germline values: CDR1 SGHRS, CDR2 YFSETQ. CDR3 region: CASSHGDVLDGSYEQYF. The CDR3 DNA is TGCGCCAGCAGCCACGGTGATGTGTTGGACGGCTCCTACGAGCAGTACTTC.

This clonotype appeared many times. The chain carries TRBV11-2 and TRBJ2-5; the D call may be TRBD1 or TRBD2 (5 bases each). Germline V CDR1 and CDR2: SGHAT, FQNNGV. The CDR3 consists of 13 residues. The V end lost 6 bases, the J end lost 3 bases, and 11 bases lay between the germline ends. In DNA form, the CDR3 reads TGTGCCAGCAGACAAGGGACGGAAGAGACCCAGTACTTC. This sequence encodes CASRQGTEETQYF. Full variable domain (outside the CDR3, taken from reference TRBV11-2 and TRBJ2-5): EAGVAQSPRYKIIEKRQSVAFWCNPISGHATLYWYQQILGQGPKLLIQFQNNGVVDDSQLPKDRFSAERLKGVDSTLKIQPAKLEDSAVYLCASRQGTEETQYFGPGTRLLVL.

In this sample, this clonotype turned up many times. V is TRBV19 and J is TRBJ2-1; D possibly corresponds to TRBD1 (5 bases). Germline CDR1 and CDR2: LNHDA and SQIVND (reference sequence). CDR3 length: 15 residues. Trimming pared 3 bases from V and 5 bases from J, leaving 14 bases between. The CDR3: CASSIRQGNHNEQFF. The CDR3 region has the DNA TGTGCCAGTAGTATCCGGCAGGGAAACCACAATGAGCAGTTCTTC.

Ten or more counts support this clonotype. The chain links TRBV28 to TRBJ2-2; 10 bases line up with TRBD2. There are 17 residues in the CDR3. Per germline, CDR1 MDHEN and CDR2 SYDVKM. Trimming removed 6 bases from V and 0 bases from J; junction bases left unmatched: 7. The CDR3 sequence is CASSLGLAESNTGELFF. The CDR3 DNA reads TGTGCCAGCAGCCTCGGACTAGCGGAATCGAACACCGGGGAGCTGTTTTTT.

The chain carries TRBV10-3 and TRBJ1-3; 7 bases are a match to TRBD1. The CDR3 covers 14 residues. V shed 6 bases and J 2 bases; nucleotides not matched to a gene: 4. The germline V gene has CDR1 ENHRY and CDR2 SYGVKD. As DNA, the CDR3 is TGTGCCATCAGCGGGGACAGCCCTGGAAACACCATATATTTT. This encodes CAISGDSPGNTIYF.

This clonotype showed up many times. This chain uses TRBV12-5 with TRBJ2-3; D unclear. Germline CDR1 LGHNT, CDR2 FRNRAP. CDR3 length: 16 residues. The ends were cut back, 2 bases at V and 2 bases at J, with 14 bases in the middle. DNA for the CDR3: TGTGCTAGTGGTTTGAATAGGAAAGGGAACACAGATACGCAGTATTTT. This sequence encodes CASGLNRKGNTDTQYF.

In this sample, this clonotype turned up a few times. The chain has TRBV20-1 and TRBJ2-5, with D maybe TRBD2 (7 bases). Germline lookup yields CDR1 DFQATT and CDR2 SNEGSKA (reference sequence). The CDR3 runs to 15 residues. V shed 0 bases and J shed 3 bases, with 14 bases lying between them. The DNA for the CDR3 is TGCAGTGCTAGAGATTTCAGGGGAGGGGAAGAGACCCAGTACTTC. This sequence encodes CSARDFRGGEETQYF.

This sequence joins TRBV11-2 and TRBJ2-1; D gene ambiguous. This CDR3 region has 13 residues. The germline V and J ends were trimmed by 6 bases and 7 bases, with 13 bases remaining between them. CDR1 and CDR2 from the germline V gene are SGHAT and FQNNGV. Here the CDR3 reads CASSLTNRNEQFF. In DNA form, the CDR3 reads TGTGCCAGCAGTTTAACTAATAGGAATGAGCAGTTCTTC.

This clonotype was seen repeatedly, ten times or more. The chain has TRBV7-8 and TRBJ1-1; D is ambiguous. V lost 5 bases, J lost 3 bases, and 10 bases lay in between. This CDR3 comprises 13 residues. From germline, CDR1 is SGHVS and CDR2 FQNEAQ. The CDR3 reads CASSPTGHTEAFF. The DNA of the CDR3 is TGTGCCAGCAGCCCCACCGGGCACACTGAAGCTTTCTTT.

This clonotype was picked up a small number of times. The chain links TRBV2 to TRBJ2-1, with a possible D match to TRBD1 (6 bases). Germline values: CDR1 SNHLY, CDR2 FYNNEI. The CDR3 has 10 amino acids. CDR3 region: CAVGAGEQFF. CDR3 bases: TGTGCGGTGGGGGCTGGTGAGCAGTTCTTC.

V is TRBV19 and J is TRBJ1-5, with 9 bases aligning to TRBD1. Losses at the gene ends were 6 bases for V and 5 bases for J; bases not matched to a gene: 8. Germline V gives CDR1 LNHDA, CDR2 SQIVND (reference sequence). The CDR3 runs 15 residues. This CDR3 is CASSPTGGSYQPQHF. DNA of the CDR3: TGTGCCAGTAGCCCCACAGGGGGCAGCTATCAGCCCCAGCATTTT.

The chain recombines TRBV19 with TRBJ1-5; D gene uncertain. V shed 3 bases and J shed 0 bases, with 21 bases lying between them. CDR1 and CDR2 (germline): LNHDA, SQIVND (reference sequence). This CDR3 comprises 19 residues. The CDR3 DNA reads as TGTGCCAGTAGTATTGGTCGGGGAAAGGTATCCTATAGCAATCAGCCCCAGCATTTT. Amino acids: CASSIGRGKVSYSNQPQHF.

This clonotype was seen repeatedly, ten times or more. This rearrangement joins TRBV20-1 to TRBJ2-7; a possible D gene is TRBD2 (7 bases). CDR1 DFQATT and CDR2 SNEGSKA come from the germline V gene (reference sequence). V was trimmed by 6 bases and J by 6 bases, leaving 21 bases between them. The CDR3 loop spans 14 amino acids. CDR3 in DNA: TGCAGTGCGTATCGGGGGGCTACGAAACCCGAGCAGTACTTC. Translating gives CSAYRGATKPEQYF.

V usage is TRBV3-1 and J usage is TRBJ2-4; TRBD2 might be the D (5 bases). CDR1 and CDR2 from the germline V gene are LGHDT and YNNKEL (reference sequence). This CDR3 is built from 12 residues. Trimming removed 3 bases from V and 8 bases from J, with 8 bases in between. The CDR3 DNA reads TGTGCCAGCAGCCACTTGGGAGACATTCAGTACTTC. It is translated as CASSHLGDIQYF.

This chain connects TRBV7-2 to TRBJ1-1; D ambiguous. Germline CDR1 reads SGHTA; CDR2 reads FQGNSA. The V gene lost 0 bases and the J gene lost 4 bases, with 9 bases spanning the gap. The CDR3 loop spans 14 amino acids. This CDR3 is CASSLAGPATEAFF. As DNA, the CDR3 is TGTGCCAGCAGCTTAGCAGGGCCCGCCACTGAAGCTTTCTTT.

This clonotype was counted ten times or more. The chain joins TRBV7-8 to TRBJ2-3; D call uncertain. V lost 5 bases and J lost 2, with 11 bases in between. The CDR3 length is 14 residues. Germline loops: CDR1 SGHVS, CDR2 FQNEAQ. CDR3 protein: CASSLSGFTDTQYF. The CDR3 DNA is TGTGCCAGCAGCCTATCCGGGTTCACAGATACGCAGTATTTT.

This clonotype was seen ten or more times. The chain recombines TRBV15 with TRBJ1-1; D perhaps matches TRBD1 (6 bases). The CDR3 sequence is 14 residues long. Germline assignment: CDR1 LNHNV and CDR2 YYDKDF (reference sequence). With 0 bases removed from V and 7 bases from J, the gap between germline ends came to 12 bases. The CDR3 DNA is TGTGCCACCAGCAGAGATTGGGGGCGGGATGAAGCTTTCTTT. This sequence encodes CATSRDWGRDEAFF.

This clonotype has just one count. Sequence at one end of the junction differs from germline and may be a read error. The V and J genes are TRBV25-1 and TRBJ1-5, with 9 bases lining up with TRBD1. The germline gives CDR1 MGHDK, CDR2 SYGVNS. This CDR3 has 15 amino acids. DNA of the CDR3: TGTGCCATCAGTGATTCGGGACAGGGTATGCAGCCCCAGCATTTT. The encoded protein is CAISDSGQGMQPQHF.

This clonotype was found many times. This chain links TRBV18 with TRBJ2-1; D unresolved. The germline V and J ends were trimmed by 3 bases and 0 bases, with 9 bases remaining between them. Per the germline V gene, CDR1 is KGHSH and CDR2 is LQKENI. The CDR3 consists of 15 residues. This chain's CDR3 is CASSPQSSSYNEQFF. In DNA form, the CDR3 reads TGTGCCAGCTCACCCCAATCTAGCTCCTACAATGAGCAGTTCTTC.

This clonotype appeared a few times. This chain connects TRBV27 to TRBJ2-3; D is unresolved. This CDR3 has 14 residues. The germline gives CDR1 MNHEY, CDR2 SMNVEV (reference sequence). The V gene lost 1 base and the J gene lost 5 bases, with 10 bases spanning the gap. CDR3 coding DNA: TGTGCCAGCAGTTTATTAGTTGATCGAGATACGCAGTATTTT. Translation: CASSLLVDRDTQYF.

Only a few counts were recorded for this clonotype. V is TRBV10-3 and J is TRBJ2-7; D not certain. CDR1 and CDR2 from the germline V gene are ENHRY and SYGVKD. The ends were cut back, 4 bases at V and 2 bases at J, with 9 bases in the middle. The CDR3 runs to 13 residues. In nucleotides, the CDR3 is TGTGCCATCAGTGCAGCGACAACCTACGAGCAGTACTTC. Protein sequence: CAISAATTYEQYF.

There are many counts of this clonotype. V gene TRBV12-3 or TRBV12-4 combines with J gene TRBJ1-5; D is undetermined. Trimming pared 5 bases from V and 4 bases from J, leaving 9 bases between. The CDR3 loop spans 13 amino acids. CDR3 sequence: CASSRERNQPQHF. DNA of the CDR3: TGTGCCAGCAGTAGAGAGCGAAATCAGCCCCAGCATTTT.

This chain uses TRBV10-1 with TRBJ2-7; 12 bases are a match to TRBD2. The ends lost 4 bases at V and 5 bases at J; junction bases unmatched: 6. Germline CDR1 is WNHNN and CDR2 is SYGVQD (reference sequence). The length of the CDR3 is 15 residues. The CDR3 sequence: CASSATSGRTHEQYF. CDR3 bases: TGCGCCAGCAGTGCAACTAGCGGGAGGACCCACGAGCAGTACTTC.

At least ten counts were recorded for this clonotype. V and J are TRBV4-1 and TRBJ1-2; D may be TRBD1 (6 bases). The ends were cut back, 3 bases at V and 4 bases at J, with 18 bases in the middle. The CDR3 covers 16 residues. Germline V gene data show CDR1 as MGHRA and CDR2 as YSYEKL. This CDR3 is CASSQDPDRLPYGYTF. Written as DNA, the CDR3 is TGCGCCAGCAGCCAGGATCCGGACAGACTACCCTATGGCTACACCTTC.

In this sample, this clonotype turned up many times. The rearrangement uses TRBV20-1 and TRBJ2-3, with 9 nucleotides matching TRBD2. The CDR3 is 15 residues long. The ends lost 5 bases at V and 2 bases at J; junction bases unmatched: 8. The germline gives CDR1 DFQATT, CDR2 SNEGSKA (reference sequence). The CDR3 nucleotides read TGCAGTGCTGGACGAGCGGGAGGAAACACAGATACGCAGTATTTT. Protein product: CSAGRAGGNTDTQYF.

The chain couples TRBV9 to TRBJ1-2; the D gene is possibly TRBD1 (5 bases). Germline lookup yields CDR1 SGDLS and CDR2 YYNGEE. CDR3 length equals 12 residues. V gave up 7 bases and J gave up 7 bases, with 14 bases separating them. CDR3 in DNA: TGTGCCAGCGGGGCGGTTGAGCTTGGCTACACCTTC. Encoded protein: CASGAVELGYTF.